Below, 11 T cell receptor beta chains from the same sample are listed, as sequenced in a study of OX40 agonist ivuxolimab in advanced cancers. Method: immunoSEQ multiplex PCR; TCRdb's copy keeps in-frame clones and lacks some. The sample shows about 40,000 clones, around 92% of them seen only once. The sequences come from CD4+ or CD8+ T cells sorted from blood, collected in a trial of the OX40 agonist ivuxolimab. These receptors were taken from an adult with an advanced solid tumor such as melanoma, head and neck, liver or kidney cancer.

The CDR3 protein is CASTVYQETQYF. The CDR3 region has the DNA TGTGCCAGCACCGTATACCAAGAGACCCAGTACTTC. The rearrangement links TRBV2 to TRBJ2-5; D not certain. From germline, CDR1 is SNHLY and CDR2 FYNNEI. This CDR3 comprises 12 residues. The V end lost 7 bases, the J end lost 0 bases, and 6 bases lay between the germline ends.

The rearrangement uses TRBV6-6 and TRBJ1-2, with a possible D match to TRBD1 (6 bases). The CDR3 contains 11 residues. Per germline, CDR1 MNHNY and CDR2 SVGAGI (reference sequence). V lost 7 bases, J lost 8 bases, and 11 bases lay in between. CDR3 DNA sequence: TGTGCCAGCAAAACAGGGAAAGGCTACACCTTC. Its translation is CASKTGKGYTF.

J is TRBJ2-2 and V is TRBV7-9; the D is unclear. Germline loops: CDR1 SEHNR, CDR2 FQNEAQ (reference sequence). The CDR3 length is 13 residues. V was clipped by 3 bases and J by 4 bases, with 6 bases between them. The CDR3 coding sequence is TGTGCCAGCAGCTTCGGCACCACCGGGGAGCTGTTTTTT. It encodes CASSFGTTGELFF.

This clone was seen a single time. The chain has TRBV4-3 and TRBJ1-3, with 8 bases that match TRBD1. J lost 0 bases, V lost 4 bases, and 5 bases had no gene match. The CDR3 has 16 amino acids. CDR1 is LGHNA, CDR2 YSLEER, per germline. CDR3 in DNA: TGCGCCAGCAGCCCATGGACAGGGAGCTCTGGAAACACCATATATTTT. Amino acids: CASSPWTGSSGNTIYF.

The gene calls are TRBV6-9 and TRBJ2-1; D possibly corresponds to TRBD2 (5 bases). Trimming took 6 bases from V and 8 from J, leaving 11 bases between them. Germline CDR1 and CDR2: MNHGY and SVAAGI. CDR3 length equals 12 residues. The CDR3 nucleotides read TGTGCCAGCAGCCCTACAGCGGATGAGCAGTTCTTC. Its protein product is CASSPTADEQFF.

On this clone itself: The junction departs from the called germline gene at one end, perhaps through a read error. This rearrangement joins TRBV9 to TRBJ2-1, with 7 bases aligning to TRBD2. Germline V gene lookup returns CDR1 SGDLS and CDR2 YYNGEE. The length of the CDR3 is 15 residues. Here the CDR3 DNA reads TGTGGCAGCAGTCATCCTAGCGGCACATACAATGAGCAGTTCTTC. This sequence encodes CGSSHPSGTYNEQFF.

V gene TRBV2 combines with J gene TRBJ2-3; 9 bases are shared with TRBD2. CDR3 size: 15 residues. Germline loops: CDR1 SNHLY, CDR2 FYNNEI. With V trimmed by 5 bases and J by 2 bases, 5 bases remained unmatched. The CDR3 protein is CASSRLAASTDTQYF. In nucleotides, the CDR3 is TGTGCCAGCAGTCGACTAGCGGCATCCACAGATACGCAGTATTTT.

CDR3 sequence reads: CASGAAGALSEQFF. In nucleotides, the CDR3 is TGTGCCAGCGGGGCGGCAGGGGCGTTGTCCGAGCAGTTCTTC. The chain links TRBV6-5 to TRBJ2-1; possible D gene TRBD1, 6 bases. The V end lost 8 bases, the J end lost 10 bases, and 21 bases lay between the germline ends. Germline-derived CDR1 and CDR2 are MNHEY and SVGAGI. The CDR3 has 14 amino acids.

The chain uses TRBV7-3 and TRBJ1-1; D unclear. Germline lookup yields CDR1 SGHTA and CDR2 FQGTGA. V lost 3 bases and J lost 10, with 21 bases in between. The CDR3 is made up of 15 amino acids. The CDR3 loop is CASSFKDGRGVRAFF. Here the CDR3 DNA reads TGTGCCAGCAGCTTTAAAGACGGAAGAGGAGTTAGAGCTTTCTTT.

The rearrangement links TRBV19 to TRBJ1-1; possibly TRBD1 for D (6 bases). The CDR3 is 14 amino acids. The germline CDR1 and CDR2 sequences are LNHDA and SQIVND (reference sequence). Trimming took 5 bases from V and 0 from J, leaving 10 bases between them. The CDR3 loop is CASSARQVNTEAFF. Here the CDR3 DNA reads TGTGCCAGTAGTGCCCGACAGGTGAACACTGAAGCTTTCTTT.

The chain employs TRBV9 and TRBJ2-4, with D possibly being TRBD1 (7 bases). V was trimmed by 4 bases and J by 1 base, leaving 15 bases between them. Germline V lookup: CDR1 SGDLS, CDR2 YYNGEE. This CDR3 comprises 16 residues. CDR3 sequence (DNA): TGTGCCAGCAGCCCAGAGGAGGGGGCTGCCAAAAACATTCAGTACTTC. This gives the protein CASSPEEGAAKNIQYF.